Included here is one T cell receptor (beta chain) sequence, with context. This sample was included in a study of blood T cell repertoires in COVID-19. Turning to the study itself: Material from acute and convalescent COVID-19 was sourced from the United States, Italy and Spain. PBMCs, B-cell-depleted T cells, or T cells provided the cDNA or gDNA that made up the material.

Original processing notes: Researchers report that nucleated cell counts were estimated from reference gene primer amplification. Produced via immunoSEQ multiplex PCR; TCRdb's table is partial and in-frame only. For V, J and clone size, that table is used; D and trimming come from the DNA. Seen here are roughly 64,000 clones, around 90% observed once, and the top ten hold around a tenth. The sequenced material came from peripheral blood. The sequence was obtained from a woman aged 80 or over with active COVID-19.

The CDR3 bases are TGTGCCAGCAGCACTAGGGGGTCGGGCTACACCTTC. This codes for CASSTRGSGYTF. The chain uses TRBV3-1 (or the pseudogene TRBV3-2) and TRBJ1-2; perhaps TRBD1 as D (6 bases). CDR3 length: 12 amino acids. Trimming shortened V by 5 bases and J by 8 bases, and 12 bases separated the two germline ends. The V gene's germline CDR1 is LGHDT and CDR2 YNNKEL (reference sequence).